The 29 T cell receptor beta chains in this list originate from one sample, sequenced in a study of OX40 agonist ivuxolimab in advanced cancers. Some clones are missing from TCRdb's copy, which holds only in-frame ones; the method was immunoSEQ multiplex PCR. The table lists 70,000 or so clones, 65% to 80% of them singletons, with over 2% in the top ten. Sequences were derived from CD4+ or CD8+ T cells sorted from blood, sampled in a trial of the OX40 agonist ivuxolimab. Receptor source: an adult with an advanced solid tumor such as melanoma, head and neck, liver or kidney cancer.

This chain's CDR3 is CASSGRGRETQYF. In DNA, the CDR3 is TGTGCCAGCAGCGGCAGGGGGAGAGAGACCCAGTACTTC. This sequence joins TRBV7-9 and TRBJ2-5; 7 nucleotides align to TRBD1. Germline lookup yields CDR1 SEHNR and CDR2 FQNEAQ (reference sequence). V lost 5 bases, J lost 4 bases, and 4 bases stayed unmatched. This CDR3 is built from 13 residues.

This rearrangement joins TRBV28 to TRBJ1-2; 9 positions match TRBD1. Per germline, CDR1 MDHEN and CDR2 SYDVKM. V shed 6 bases, J shed 5 bases, and the junction held 7 bases outside the gene matches. The CDR3 sequence is 14 residues long. CDR3 in DNA: TGTGCCAGCAGGGAGACAGGGGGGCAATATGGCTACACCTTC. It codes for CASRETGGQYGYTF.

This clone was found once. The chain joins TRBV25-1 to TRBJ2-7; a weak D match, TRBD1 (5 bases). The CDR3 runs 11 residues. With 6 bases removed from V and 5 bases from J, the gap between germline ends came to 8 bases. Germline CDR1 is MGHDK and CDR2 is SYGVNS. The CDR3 reads CASRQADEQYF. In DNA, the CDR3 is TGTGCCAGCAGACAGGCGGACGAGCAGTACTTC.

For the CDR3, the DNA is TGTGCCAGCAGCGAGGCTGGGGGAAACACCATATATTTT. Translation gives CASSEAGGNTIYF. The V call is TRBV5-4, the J call TRBJ1-3; D remains ambiguous. The V gene's germline CDR1 is SGHNT and CDR2 YYREEE (reference sequence). The CDR3 extends over 13 amino acids. V gave up 4 bases and J gave up 4 bases, with 9 bases separating them.

This clone was seen only a few times. The J gene is TRBJ1-1, the V gene TRBV20-1; unclear D gene. This CDR3 contains 11 residues. With 4 bases removed from V and 3 bases from J, the gap between germline ends came to 6 bases. The germline V gene has CDR1 DFQATT and CDR2 SNEGSKA (reference sequence). As DNA, the CDR3 is TGCAGTGCTATAGGGTACACTGAAGCTTTCTTT. It specifies CSAIGYTEAFF.

The V gene is TRBV30, the J gene TRBJ2-1; 8 bases line up with TRBD2. Germline values: CDR1 GTSNPN, CDR2 SVGIG (reference sequence). This CDR3 comprises 13 residues. V dropped 8 bases and J dropped 8; count of bases not matched to a gene: 11. CDR3 sequence reads: CAATSGQWDEQFF. In nucleotides, the CDR3 is TGTGCCGCTACTAGCGGTCAATGGGATGAGCAGTTCTTC.

The CDR3 reads CASSLSLGLNEQFF. CDR3 bases: TGTGCCAGCAGTTTATCCTTGGGGCTCAATGAGCAGTTCTTC. The rearrangement links TRBV27 to TRBJ2-1; D is possibly TRBD1 (5 bases). Looked up from germline, CDR1 is MNHEY and CDR2 is SMNVEV (reference sequence). This CDR3 contains 14 residues. V was clipped by 0 bases and J by 6 bases, with 9 bases between them.

The J gene is TRBJ1-2, the V gene TRBV27, with D unclear. Germline CDR1 reads MNHEY; CDR2 reads SMNVEV (reference sequence). Trimming stripped 10 bases from V and 5 bases from J, with 11 bases between. CDR3 length equals 11 residues. The CDR3 DNA reads as TGTGCCACCGGGGTCGGGTATGGCTACACCTTC. Protein product: CATGVGYGYTF.

V gene TRBV11-3 combines with J gene TRBJ1-5; no reliable D call. The CDR3 is 19 amino acids. Between the trimmed V and J ends, which lost 5 bases and 2 bases, there was a span of 25 bases. The germline V gene encodes CDR1 SGHNT and CDR2 YENEEA. CDR3 protein: CASSRYSRDIGGGNQPQHF. The CDR3 region has the DNA TGTGCCAGCAGCCGTTACAGTCGAGATATAGGAGGTGGCAATCAGCCCCAGCATTTT.

The J gene is TRBJ2-1, the V gene TRBV7-3, with a tentative D call TRBD2 (6 bases). The germline V gene encodes CDR1 SGHTA and CDR2 FQGTGA. CDR3 length equals 17 residues. V lost 0 bases and J lost 4, with 16 bases in between. CDR3: CASSLTGGGLGYNEQFF. The CDR3 DNA reads as TGTGCCAGCAGCTTAACTGGTGGGGGACTGGGATACAATGAGCAGTTCTTC.

The V and J genes are TRBV19 and TRBJ1-1, with TRBD1 matching over 11 bases. With 7 bases clipped from V and 5 bases from J, the junction kept 12 bases outside the gene matches. This CDR3 contains 16 residues. CDR1 and CDR2 from the germline V gene are LNHDA and SQIVND (reference sequence). Written as DNA, the CDR3 is TGTGCCAGTATCCCCGCGAGGGACAGGGGGACGACTGAAGCTTTCTTT. Translation: CASIPARDRGTTEAFF.

The V gene is TRBV18, the J gene TRBJ2-7; D perhaps matches TRBD2 (5 bases). Germline-derived CDR1 and CDR2 are KGHSH and LQKENI. CDR3 length: 14 residues. V was cut by 5 bases and J by 0 bases, with 11 bases left in between. Here the CDR3 DNA reads TGTGCCAGCTCATCAGCGGCTAGCTCCTACGAGCAGTACTTC. This encodes CASSSAASSYEQYF.

The chain joins TRBV20-1 to TRBJ2-4; D not certain. CDR1 is DFQATT, CDR2 SNEGSKA, per germline (reference sequence). Trimming cost V 6 bases and J 4 bases, with 7 bases left between them. This CDR3 comprises 11 residues. CDR3: CSALVKNIQYF. The CDR3 bases are TGCAGTGCCCTCGTGAAAAACATTCAGTACTTC.

J is TRBJ2-7 and V is TRBV27, with D perhaps given as TRBD1 or TRBD2 (6 bases each). The CDR3 consists of 15 residues. Trimming cost V 5 bases and J 4 bases, with 18 bases left between them. The V gene's germline CDR1 is MNHEY and CDR2 SMNVEV (reference sequence). The CDR3 sequence is CASSSPGGEGYEQYF. CDR3 bases: TGTGCCAGCAGTAGCCCCGGGGGCGAAGGTTACGAGCAGTACTTC.

The rearrangement uses TRBV5-1 and TRBJ2-7; D gene ambiguous. Looked up from germline, CDR1 is SGHRS and CDR2 is YFSETQ. V was shortened by 1 base and J by 0 bases, with 8 bases between the two germline ends. The CDR3 consists of 14 residues. The CDR3 sequence: CASSLKSDSYEQYF. The CDR3, as DNA: TGCGCCAGCAGCTTGAAAAGTGACTCCTACGAGCAGTACTTC.

The V gene is TRBV7-8, the J gene TRBJ1-2; 9 positions match TRBD1. The J segment lost 5 bases and the V segment lost 4 bases, leaving 5 bases of the junction unmatched. Germline V gene lookup returns CDR1 SGHVS and CDR2 FQNEAQ. The CDR3 loop spans 14 amino acids. The CDR3 loop is CASSSTGGRYGYTF. The CDR3, as DNA: TGTGCCAGCAGCTCCACAGGGGGCCGGTATGGCTACACCTTC.

This clone was observed once. The J gene is TRBJ2-2, the V gene TRBV5-1; TRBD2 is a possible D gene (5 bases). The CDR3 length is 13 residues. V was cut by 3 bases and J by 4 bases, with 7 bases left in between. Germline V lookup: CDR1 SGHRS, CDR2 YFSETQ. The CDR3 reads CASSWTVTGELFF. In DNA form, the CDR3 reads TGCGCCAGCAGCTGGACTGTCACCGGGGAGCTGTTTTTT. Full variable domain (missing parts from reference TRBV5-1 and TRBJ2-2): KAGVTQTPRYLIKTRGQQVTLSCSPISGHRSVSWYQQTPGQGLQFLFEYFSETQRNKGNFPGRFSGRQFSNSRSEMNVSTLELGDSALYLCASSWTVTGELFFGEGSRLTVL.

This clone was picked up a small number of times. V is TRBV7-9 and J is TRBJ2-2; 8 positions match TRBD2. CDR3 length equals 16 residues. After removal of 5 bases from V and 4 bases from J, the junction contained 9 bases not matched to a gene. Germline V gene data show CDR1 as SEHNR and CDR2 as FQNEAQ (reference sequence). In DNA form, the CDR3 reads TGTGCCAGCAGCCCATTAGCGGGACTGGGCACCGGGGAGCTGTTTTTT. Its translation: CASSPLAGLGTGELFF.

V is TRBV27 and J is TRBJ2-1, with D unclear. Germline CDR1 and CDR2: MNHEY and SMNVEV (reference sequence). V lost 7 bases and J lost 2, with 9 bases in between. This CDR3 has 13 residues. The CDR3 loop reads CASTDPPYNEQFF. In nucleotides, the CDR3 is TGTGCCAGCACCGACCCCCCCTACAATGAGCAGTTCTTC.

This clone appeared a few times. V usage is TRBV30 and J usage is TRBJ1-6; a possible D gene is TRBD1 (6 bases). Trimming cost V 4 bases and J 6 bases, with 22 bases left between them. The CDR3 loop spans 17 amino acids. Germline lookup yields CDR1 GTSNPN and CDR2 SVGIG (reference sequence). This CDR3 reads CAWTQTGTGRLNSPLHF. Written as DNA, the CDR3 is TGTGCCTGGACCCAAACAGGGACGGGGAGACTTAATTCACCCCTCCACTTT.

V gene TRBV10-1 combines with J gene TRBJ2-2; TRBD2 matches at 7 bases. Germline V lookup: CDR1 WNHNN, CDR2 SYGVQD (reference sequence). V lost 5 bases to trimming and J lost 0 bases; unmatched junction nucleotides: 3. The CDR3 has 15 residues. The CDR3 protein is CASSLTSSNTGELFF. For the CDR3, the DNA is TGCGCCAGCAGTTTGACTAGCTCGAACACCGGGGAGCTGTTTTTT.

The rearrangement links TRBV30 to TRBJ2-7; D is perhaps TRBD1 (6 bases). CDR3 length: 14 residues. The V gene lost 4 bases and the J gene lost 6 bases, with 19 bases spanning the gap. Germline loops: CDR1 GTSNPN, CDR2 SVGIG (reference sequence). The CDR3 bases are TGTGCCTGGAATTTATCCGGCAGGGGACGCGAGCAGTACTTC. The encoded protein is CAWNLSGRGREQYF.

This chain joins TRBV19 and TRBJ2-1; D not certain. Trimming took off 1 base at V and 7 bases at J, with 5 bases between the two ends. This CDR3 comprises 12 residues. The V gene's germline CDR1 is LNHDA and CDR2 SQIVND (reference sequence). As DNA, the CDR3 is TGTGCCAGTAGTATAGTTCCAAATGAGCAGTTCTTC. Its translation: CASSIVPNEQFF.

The genes are TRBV6-6 and TRBJ2-3, with TRBD2 matching 8 bases. The CDR3 extends over 15 amino acids. V lost 5 bases, J lost 5 bases, and 9 bases stayed unmatched. The germline gives CDR1 MNHNY, CDR2 SVGAGI (reference sequence). The DNA for the CDR3 is TGTGCCAGCAGTAATACTAGGGCGGGGGGAGATACGCAGTATTTT. This codes for CASSNTRAGGDTQYF.

The rearrangement uses TRBV9 and TRBJ2-7; TRBD2 matches 7 bases. V shed 0 bases and J 3 bases; nucleotides not matched to a gene: 6. This CDR3 is built from 15 residues. Germline V gives CDR1 SGDLS, CDR2 YYNGEE. The CDR3 here is CASSVGPSGDYEQYF. The CDR3 DNA follows: TGTGCCAGCAGCGTAGGCCCTAGCGGCGACTACGAGCAGTACTTC.

In regard to this clone: The same CDR3 also results from other DNA sequences found in this sample. V gene TRBV27 combines with J gene TRBJ1-2; no clear D gene. With 4 bases removed from V and 5 bases from J, the gap between germline ends came to 14 bases. CDR1 and CDR2 (germline): MNHEY, SMNVEV (reference sequence). This CDR3 contains 14 residues. The chain's CDR3 is CASSSNSARYGYTF. The CDR3 nucleotides are TGTGCCAGCAGTTCAAACAGCGCCAGATATGGCTACACCTTC.

This clone has just a few counts. This chain links TRBV6-5 with TRBJ1-6; 7 bases agree with TRBD1. The CDR3 is 15 residues long. CDR1 and CDR2 from the germline V gene are MNHEY and SVGAGI. J was trimmed by 8 bases and V by 6 bases; bases with no gene match: 10. The CDR3 here is CASRPRGLLDSPLHF. CDR3 bases: TGTGCCAGCAGGCCGAGGGGGCTTCTTGATTCACCCCTCCACTTT.

This sequence joins TRBV28 and TRBJ1-5, with D hard to call. The V gene lost 5 bases and the J gene lost 0 bases, with 20 bases spanning the gap. This CDR3 contains 18 residues. Germline CDR1 and CDR2: MDHEN and SYDVKM. The CDR3 protein is CASSDTGLSSDSNQPQHF. Written as DNA, the CDR3 is TGTGCCAGCAGTGACACCGGGCTCTCTTCTGATAGCAATCAGCCCCAGCATTTT.

The chain recombines TRBV5-1 with TRBJ2-2; D is ambiguous. CDR3 size: 14 residues. Trimming took off 3 bases at V and 6 bases at J, with 12 bases between the two ends. The germline V gene encodes CDR1 SGHRS and CDR2 YFSETQ. Here the CDR3 DNA reads TGCGCCAGCAGCTGGAAAAGTTCCGCCGGGGAGCTGTTTTTT. Protein: CASSWKSSAGELFF.